This T cell receptor (beta chain) was documented in a study of identical twins (TCRdb year 2016). General notes on the study: To test whether fetal clonotypes persist, the study used deep sequencing on TCR alpha and beta repertoires from monozygotic twins, unrelated adults of various ages, and cord blood. To rule out contamination, replicate twin experiments were performed at different times with different library preparation protocols. The full study reports these points: Compared with coincidental sharing between unrelated individuals, out-of-frame TCR alpha sequences shared between twins showed an excess of sequences with low generation probability. Invariant T cells such as MAIT and iNKT could partly confound zero-insertion analyses, although diverse VJ usage argued against such confounding for most clonotypes. Out-of-frame TCR alpha sharing in monozygotic twins was systematically underestimated by recombination models, whereas sharing between unrelated individuals was in agreement with the recombination models. The excess sharing between twins in beta out-of-frame sequences was weaker because fewer shared sequences reduced the signal-to-noise ratio. Conclusions relied on cross-sectional statistical analysis, since the same donors could not be followed over many years. Abundant cord blood beta clonotypes had fewer insertions, young adult naive repertoires showed a similar but weaker trend, and memory repertoires showed no such trend.

To prepare the library, 5' RACE was applied. Sequencing took place on an Illumina HiSeq 2000. A universal primer binding site was added through template switching, and the final cDNA carried a unique molecular identifier so that TCR cDNA molecules could be counted accurately. Specific primers in the conserved constant-segment region were used to synthesize first-strand cDNA for TCR alpha and beta chains. To control for contamination, each cDNA library was double barcoded with a SMART-Mk sample barcode plus Illumina barcodes. Two successive PCR steps introduced TruSeq adapter sequences along with Illumina sample barcodes. TCR alpha and beta cDNA libraries were sequenced on the Illumina HiSeq platform with custom primers. The original methods were these. Unique molecular identifiers were extracted from raw reads with MiGEC, and CDR3 positions were determined with MiXCR. For each individual, recombination models were inferred using an EM algorithm with the repgenHMM and IGoR tools. Shared clonotype analysis was performed with the tcR package in R, normalizing sharing by the product of cloneset sizes. To study raw recombination without the effects of thymic and clonal selection, out-of-frame nonproductive sequences were analyzed. TCRdb took the public reads, trimmed them with fastp at Q25, ran MiXCR for clone calling and kept in-frame beta chains. A single entry per CDR3 protein holds the most common genes and DNA from its merged rows. TCRdb's processing, not the study's, gives the V and J calls here. This sample comprises 1.5 million to 2 million distinct CDR3 sequences, about 32% of them detected only once. More than 0.25% of the sample is held by the ten biggest clonotypes.

Concerning this clonotype itself: Its specific antigen is unknown. Nothing much larger sits one base from this clone, and base qualities are not available.

The germline V gene gives CDR1 as KGHDR and CDR2 as SFDVKD. The CDR3 numbers 13 residues from cysteine through phenylalanine. The read is trimmed to its CDR3 DNA, 39 bases read in frame from base 1. Cut back by 9 bases and 4 bases, the V and J ends lie 15 bases apart. Every donor was a healthy Caucasian. The material sequenced was cord blood. Recombination linked TRBV24-1 to TRBJ2-7; TRBD1 might be the D gene, on 5 matching bases. The receptor was derived from a newborn girl in good health. The DNA is TGTGCCACCTGGGGCCAGGCGGATTACGAGCAGTACTTC. It specifies CATWGQADYEQYF.